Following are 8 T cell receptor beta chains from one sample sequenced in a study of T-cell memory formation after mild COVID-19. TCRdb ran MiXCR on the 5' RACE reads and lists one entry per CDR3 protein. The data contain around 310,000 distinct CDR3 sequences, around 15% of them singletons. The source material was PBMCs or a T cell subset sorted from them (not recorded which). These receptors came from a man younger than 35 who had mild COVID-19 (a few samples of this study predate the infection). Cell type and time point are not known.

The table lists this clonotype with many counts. As DNA, the CDR3 is TGCGCCAGCAGCCAACCCGACTCGAATAATTCACCCCTCCACTTT. Residues: CASSQPDSNNSPLHF. V usage is TRBV4-1 and J usage is TRBJ1-6; D is unclear. The CDR3 extends over 15 amino acids. Between the trimmed V and J ends, which lost 2 bases and 5 bases, there was a span of 10 bases. The germline CDR1 and CDR2 sequences are MGHRA and YSYEKL.

The chain's CDR3 is CASSPSTETGELFF. CDR3 nucleotides: TGTGCCAGCAGCCCTTCGACGGAGACCGGGGAGCTGTTTTTT. V usage is TRBV7-3 and J usage is TRBJ2-2; D is undetermined. Germline V CDR1 and CDR2: SGHTA, FQGTGA. Trimming removed 5 bases from V and 5 bases from J, with 12 bases in between. The CDR3 sequence is 14 residues long. The full variable domain, in which reference TRBV7-3 and TRBJ2-2 provide the parts outside the CDR3, is GAGVSQTPSNKVTEKGKYVELRCDPISGHTALYWYRQSLGQGPEFLIYFQGTGAADDSGLPNDRFFAVRPEGSVSTLKIQRTERGDSAVYLCASSPSTETGELFFGEGSRLTVL.

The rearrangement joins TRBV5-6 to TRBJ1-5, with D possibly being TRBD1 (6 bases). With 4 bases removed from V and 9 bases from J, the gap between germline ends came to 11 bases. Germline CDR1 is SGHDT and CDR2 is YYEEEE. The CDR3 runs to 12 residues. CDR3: CASSRGGRPQHF. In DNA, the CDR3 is TGTGCCAGCAGCCGGGGGGGCAGGCCCCAGCATTTT.

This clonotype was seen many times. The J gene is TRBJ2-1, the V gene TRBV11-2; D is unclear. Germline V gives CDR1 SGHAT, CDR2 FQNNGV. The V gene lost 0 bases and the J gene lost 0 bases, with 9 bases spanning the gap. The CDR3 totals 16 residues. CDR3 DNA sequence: TGTGCCAGCAGCTTAGATCTTTCTAGCTCCTACAATGAGCAGTTCTTC. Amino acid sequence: CASSLDLSSSYNEQFF.

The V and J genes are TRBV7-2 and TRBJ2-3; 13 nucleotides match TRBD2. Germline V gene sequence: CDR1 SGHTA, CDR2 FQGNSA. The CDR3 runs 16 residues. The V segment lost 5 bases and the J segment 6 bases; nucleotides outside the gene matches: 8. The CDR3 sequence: CASSLLAGGKRDTQYF. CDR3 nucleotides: TGTGCCAGCAGCCTACTAGCGGGGGGGAAGCGGGATACGCAGTATTTT.

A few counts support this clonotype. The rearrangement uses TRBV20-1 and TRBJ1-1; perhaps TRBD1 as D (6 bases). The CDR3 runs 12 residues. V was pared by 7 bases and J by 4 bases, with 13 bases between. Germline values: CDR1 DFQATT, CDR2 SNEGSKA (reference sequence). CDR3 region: CSVTGRVTEAFF. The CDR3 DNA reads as TGCAGTGTAACAGGGAGGGTCACTGAAGCTTTCTTT.

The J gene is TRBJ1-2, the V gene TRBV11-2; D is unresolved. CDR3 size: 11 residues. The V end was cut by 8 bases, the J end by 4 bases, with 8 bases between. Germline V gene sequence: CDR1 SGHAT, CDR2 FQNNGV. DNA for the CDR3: TGTGCCAGCCGGAAGAGCTATGGCTACACCTTC. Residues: CASRKSYGYTF.

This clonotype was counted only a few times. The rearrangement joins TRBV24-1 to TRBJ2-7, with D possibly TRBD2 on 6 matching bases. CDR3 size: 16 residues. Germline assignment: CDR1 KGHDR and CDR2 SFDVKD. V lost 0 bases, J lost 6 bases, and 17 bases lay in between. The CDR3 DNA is TGTGCCACCAGTGATTTGGTGGAGGGAAGAGTATCCGAGCAGTACGTC. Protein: CATSDLVEGRVSEQYV.